The source of this T cell receptor (beta chain) is a study of human thymus T cells. Germline V lookup: CDR1 SEHNR, CDR2 FQNEAQ (reference sequence). This CDR3 region has 13 residues. Trimming stripped 6 bases from V and 2 bases from J, with 11 bases between. This clone was observed a handful of times. Generated by immunoSEQ multiplex PCR, the TCRdb table keeps only in-frame clones and is missing some. The sample lists about 78,000 clones; roughly 97% were seen once. From resections taken during corrective heart surgery, the thymus tissue was obtained. Sequences were obtained from thymus tissue. The chain recombines TRBV7-9 with TRBJ2-7; no definite D call. The receptor comes from a boy under three years old with a congenital heart defect but otherwise immunologically healthy. Here the CDR3 reads CASSNAGTYEQYF. In DNA form, the CDR3 reads TGTGCCAGCAGTAATGCTGGGACCTACGAGCAGTACTTC.